This TCR beta chain was observed in a study of T cell responses to AZD1222 COVID-19 vaccine. V was cut by 3 bases and J by 7 bases, with 12 bases left in between. Germline V gives CDR1 LGHDT, CDR2 YNNKEL (reference sequence). The length of the CDR3 is 13 residues. Produced via immunoSEQ multiplex PCR; TCRdb's table is partial and in-frame only. This table has nearly 110,000 clones, over 80% appearing once. The genes are TRBV3-1 (or the pseudogene TRBV3-2) and TRBJ1-1; no firm D call. The sequence was obtained from an adult who received the AZD1222 COVID-19 vaccine. The sequencing used peripheral blood, collected 28 days after the second AZD1222 dose. The DNA for the CDR3 is TGTGCCAGCAGCCACAACCGGGGTTTTGAAGCTTTCTTT. It yields the protein CASSHNRGFEAFF.